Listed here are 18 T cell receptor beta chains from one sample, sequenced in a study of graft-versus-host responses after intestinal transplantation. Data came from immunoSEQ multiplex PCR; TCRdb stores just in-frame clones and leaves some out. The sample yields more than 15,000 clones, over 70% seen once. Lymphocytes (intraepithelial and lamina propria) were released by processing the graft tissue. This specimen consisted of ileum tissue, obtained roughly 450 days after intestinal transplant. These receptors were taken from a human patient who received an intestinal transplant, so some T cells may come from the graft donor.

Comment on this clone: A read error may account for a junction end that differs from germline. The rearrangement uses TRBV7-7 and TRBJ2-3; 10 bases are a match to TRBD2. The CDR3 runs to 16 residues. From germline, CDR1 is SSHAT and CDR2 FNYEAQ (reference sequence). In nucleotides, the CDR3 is TGTGCTAGCAGCTTAGGGCTAGCGGGGGTTGGTGATACGCAGTATTTT. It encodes CASSLGLAGVGDTQYF. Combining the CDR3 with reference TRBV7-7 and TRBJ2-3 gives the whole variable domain GAGVSQSPRYKVTKRGQDVTLRCDPISSHATLYWYQQALGQGPEFLTYFNYEAQPDKSGLPSDRFSAERPEGSISTLTIQRTEQRDSAMYRCASSLGLAGVGDTQYFGPGTRLTVL.

The CDR3 sequence is CASRKDRNTGELFF. CDR3 DNA sequence: TGTGCCAGTAGGAAAGACAGGAACACCGGGGAGCTGTTTTTT. The chain joins TRBV19 to TRBJ2-2; D is perhaps TRBD1 (5 bases). CDR3 length equals 14 residues. The V and J ends lost 6 bases and 1 base respectively, with 9 bases between them. Germline values: CDR1 LNHDA, CDR2 SQIVND (reference sequence).

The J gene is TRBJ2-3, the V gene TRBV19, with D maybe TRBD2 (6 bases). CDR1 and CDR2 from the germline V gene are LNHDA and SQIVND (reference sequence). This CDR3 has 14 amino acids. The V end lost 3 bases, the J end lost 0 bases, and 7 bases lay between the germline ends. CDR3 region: CASSIRGSTDTQYF. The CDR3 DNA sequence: TGTGCCAGTAGTATCCGGGGGAGCACAGATACGCAGTATTTT.

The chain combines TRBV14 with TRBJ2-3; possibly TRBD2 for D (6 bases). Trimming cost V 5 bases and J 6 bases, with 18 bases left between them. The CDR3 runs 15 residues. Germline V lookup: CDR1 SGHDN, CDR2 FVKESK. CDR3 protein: CASSGRDWATDTQYF. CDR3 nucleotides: TGTGCCAGCAGCGGACGGGACTGGGCAACGGATACGCAGTATTTT. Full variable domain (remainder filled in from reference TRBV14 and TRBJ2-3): EAGVTQFPSHSVIEKGQTVTLRCDPISGHDNLYWYRRVMGKEIKFLLHFVKESKQDESGMPNNRFLAERTGGTYSTLKVQPAELEDSGVYFCASSGRDWATDTQYFGPGTRLTVL.

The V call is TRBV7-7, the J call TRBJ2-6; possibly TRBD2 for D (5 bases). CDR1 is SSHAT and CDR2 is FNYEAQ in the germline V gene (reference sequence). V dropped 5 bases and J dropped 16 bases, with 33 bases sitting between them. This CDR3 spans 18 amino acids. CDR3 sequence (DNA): TGTGCCAGCAGCGTCAGGAGTAAGTGCCACAAAGGCGGGCCAACGCTGACTTTC. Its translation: CASSVRSKCHKGGPTLTF. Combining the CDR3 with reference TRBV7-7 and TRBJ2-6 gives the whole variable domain GAGVSQSPRYKVTKRGQDVTLRCDPISSHATLYWYQQALGQGPEFLTYFNYEAQPDKSGLPSDRFSAERPEGSISTLTIQRTEQRDSAMYRCASSVRSKCHKGGPTLTFGAGSRLTVL.

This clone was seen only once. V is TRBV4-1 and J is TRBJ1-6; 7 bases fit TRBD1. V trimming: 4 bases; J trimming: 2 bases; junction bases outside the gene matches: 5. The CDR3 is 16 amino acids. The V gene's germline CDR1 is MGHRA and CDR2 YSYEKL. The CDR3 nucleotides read TGCGCCAGCAGCCTGGCAGGGGGACCCTATAATTCACCCCTCCACTTT. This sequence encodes CASSLAGGPYNSPLHF.

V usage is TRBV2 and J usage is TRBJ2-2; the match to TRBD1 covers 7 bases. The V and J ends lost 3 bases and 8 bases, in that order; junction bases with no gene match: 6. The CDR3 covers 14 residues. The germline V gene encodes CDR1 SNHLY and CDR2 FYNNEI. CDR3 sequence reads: CASSELTGPGELFF. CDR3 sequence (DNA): TGTGCCAGCAGTGAGTTGACAGGGCCGGGGGAGCTGTTTTTT. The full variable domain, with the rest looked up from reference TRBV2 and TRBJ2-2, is EPEVTQTPSHQVTQMGQEVILRCVPISNHLYFYWYRQILGQKVEFLVSFYNNEISEKSEIFDDQFSVERPDGSNFTLKIRSTKLEDSAMYFCASSELTGPGELFFGEGSRLTVL.

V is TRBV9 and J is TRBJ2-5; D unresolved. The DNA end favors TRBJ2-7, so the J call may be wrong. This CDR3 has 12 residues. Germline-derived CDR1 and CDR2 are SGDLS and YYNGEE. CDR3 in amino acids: CASSVASYEQYF. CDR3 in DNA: TGTGCCAGCAGCGTAGCTAGCTACGAGCAGTACTTC.

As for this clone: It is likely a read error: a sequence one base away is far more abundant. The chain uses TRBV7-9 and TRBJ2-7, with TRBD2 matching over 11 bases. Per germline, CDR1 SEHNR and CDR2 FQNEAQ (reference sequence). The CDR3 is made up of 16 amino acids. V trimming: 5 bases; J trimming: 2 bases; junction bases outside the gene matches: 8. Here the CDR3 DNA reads TGTGCCAGCAGCGCGCAAATTAGCGGGGGGGCCTACGAGCAGTACTTC. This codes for CASSAQISGGAYEQYF.

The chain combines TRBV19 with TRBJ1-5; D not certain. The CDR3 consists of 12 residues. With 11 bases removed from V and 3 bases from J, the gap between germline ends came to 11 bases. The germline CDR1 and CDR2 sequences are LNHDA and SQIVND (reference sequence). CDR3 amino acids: CASRRVNQPQHF. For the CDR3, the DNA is TGTGCCTCTAGGCGGGTCAATCAGCCCCAGCATTTT.

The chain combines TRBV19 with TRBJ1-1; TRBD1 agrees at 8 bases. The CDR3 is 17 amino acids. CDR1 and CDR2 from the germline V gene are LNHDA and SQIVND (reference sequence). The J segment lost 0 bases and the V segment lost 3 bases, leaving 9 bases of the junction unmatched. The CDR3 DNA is TGTGCCAGTAGTATCCACACTCGACAGGGGCTGAACACTGAAGCTTTCTTT. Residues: CASSIHTRQGLNTEAFF.

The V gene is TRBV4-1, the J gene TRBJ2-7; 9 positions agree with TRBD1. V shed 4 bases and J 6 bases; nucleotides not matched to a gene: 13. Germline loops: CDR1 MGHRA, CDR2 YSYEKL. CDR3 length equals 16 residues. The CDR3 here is CASSRNAGTGPPEQYF. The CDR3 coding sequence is TGCGCCAGCAGCCGAAACGCCGGGACAGGGCCCCCCGAGCAGTACTTC.

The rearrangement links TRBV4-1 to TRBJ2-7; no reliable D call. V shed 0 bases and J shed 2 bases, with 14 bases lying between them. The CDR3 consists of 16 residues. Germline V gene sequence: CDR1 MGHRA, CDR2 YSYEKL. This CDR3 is CASSQDGGYATYEQYF. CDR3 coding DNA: TGCGCCAGCAGCCAAGATGGCGGTTATGCTACCTACGAGCAGTACTTC.

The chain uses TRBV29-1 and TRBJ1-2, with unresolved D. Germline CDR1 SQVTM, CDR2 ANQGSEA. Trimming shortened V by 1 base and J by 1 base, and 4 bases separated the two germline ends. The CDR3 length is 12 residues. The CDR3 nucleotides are TGCAGCGTTGAAGGAGATAACTATGGCTACACCTTC. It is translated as CSVEGDNYGYTF.

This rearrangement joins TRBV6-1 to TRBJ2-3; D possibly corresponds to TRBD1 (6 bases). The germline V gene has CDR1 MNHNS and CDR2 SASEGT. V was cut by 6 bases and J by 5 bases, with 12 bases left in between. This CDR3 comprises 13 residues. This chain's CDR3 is CASRAGAGDTQYF. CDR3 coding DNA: TGTGCCAGCAGGGCAGGGGCGGGAGATACGCAGTATTTT.

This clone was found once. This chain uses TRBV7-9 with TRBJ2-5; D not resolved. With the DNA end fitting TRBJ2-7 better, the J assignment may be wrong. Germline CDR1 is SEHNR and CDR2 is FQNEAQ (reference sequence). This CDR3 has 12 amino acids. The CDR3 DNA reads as TGTGCCAGCAGCCCCCTCAGCAACGAGCAGTACTTC. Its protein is CASSPLSNEQYF.

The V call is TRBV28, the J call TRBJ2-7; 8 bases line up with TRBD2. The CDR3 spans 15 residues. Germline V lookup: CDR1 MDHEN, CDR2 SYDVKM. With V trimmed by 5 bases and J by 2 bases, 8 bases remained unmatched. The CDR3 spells CASSRPSGLAYEQYF. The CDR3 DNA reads TGTGCCAGCAGTCGCCCCTCGGGACTAGCCTACGAGCAGTACTTC.

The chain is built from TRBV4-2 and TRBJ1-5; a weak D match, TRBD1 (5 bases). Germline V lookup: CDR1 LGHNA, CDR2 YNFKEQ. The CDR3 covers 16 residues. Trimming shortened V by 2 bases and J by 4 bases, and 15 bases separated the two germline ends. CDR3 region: CASSQSGTRENQPQHF. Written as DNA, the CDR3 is TGTGCCAGCAGCCAATCCGGAACCAGGGAAAATCAGCCCCAGCATTTT.